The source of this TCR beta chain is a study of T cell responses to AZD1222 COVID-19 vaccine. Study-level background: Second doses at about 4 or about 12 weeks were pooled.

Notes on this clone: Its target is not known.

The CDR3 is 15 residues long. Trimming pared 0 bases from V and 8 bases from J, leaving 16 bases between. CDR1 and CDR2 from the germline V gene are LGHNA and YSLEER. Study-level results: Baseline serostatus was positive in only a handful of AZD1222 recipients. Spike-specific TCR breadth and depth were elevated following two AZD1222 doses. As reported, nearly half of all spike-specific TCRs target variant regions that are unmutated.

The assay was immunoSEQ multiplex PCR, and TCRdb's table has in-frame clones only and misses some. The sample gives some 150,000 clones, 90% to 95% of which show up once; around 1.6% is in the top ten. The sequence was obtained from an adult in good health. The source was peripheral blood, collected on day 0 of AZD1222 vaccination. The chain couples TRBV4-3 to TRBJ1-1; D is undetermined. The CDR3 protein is CASSQDPGALKEAFF. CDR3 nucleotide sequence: TGCGCCAGCAGCCAAGATCCGGGAGCTTTGAAGGAAGCTTTCTTT.